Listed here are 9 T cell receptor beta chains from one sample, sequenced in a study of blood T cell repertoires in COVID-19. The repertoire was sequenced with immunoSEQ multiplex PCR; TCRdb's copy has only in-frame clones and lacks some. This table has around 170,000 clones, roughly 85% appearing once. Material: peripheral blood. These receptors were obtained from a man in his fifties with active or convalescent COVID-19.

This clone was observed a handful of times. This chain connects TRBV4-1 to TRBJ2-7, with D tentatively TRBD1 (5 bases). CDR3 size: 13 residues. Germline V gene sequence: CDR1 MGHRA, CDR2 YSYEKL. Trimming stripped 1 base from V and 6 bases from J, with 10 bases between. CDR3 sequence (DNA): TGCGCCAGCAGCCAAGTAACAAGGGGCGAGCAGTACTTC. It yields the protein CASSQVTRGEQYF.

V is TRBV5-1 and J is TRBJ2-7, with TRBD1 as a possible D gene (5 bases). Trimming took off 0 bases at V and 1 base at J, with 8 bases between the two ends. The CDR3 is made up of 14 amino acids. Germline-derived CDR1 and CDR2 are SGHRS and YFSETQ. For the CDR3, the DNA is TGCGCCAGCAGCTTGGCTGGGGCATCCTACGAGCAGTACTTC. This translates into CASSLAGASYEQYF.

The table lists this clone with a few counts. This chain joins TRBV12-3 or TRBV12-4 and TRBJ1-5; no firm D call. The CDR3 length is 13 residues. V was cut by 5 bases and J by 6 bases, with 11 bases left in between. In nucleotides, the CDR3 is TGTGCCAGCAGTATATCGGGTTTTCAGCCCCAGCATTTT. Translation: CASSISGFQPQHF.

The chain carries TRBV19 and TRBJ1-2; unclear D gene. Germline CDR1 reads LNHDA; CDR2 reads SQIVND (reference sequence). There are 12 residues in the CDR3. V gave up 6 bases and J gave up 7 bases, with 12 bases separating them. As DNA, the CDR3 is TGTGCCAGTAGCACCGGGGTGGGTGGCTACACCTTC. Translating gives CASSTGVGGYTF.

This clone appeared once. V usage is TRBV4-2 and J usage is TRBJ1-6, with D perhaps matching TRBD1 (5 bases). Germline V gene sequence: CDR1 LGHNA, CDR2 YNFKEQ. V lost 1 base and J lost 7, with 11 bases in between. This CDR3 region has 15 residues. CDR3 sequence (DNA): TGTGCCAGCAGCCAAGGGCAGGGCTGGAATTCACCCCTCCACTTT. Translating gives CASSQGQGWNSPLHF.

The CDR3 is CASSSLVGTLNTEAFF. Here the CDR3 DNA reads TGTGCCAGCAGTTCTCTGGTGGGGACTTTGAACACTGAAGCTTTCTTT. The chain carries TRBV27 and TRBJ1-1; weak D call: TRBD1 (5 bases). CDR3 size: 16 residues. CDR1 and CDR2 (germline): MNHEY, SMNVEV (reference sequence). The V gene lost 4 bases and the J gene lost 0 bases, with 15 bases spanning the gap.

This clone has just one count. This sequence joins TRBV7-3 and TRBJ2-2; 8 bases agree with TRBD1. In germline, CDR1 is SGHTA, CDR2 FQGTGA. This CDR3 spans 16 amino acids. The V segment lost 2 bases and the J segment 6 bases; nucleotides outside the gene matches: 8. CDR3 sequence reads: CASSLWQGAIAGELFF. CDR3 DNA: TGTGCCAGCAGCTTATGGCAGGGGGCTATAGCCGGGGAGCTGTTTTTT.

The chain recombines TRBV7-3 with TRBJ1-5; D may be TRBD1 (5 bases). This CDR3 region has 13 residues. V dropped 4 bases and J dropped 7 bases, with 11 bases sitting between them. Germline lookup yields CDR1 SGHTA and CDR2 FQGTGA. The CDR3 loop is CASSSRVGQPQHF. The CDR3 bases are TGTGCCAGCAGCTCCAGGGTAGGGCAGCCCCAGCATTTT.

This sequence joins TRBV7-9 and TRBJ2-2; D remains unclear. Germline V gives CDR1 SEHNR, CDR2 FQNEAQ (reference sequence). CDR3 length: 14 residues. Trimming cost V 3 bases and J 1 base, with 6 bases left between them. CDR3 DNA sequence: TGTGCCAGCAGCTTCATACAGAACACCGGGGAGCTGTTTTTT. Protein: CASSFIQNTGELFF.